These 28 T cell receptor beta chains were sequenced from one sample in a study of brain T cells in children with intractable seizures. Sequencing used immunoSEQ multiplex PCR; TCRdb keeps in-frame clones, though not all of them. The repertoire holds approximately 41,000 clones, with over 75% as singletons. Sequenced material: peripheral blood, taken at surgery. These receptors were taken from a girl aged 2-10 years with tuberous sclerosis and intractable seizures.

The rearrangement uses TRBV7-8 and TRBJ2-3; tentatively, D is TRBD1 (5 bases). Germline CDR1 and CDR2: SGHVS and FQNEAQ. The CDR3 runs to 14 residues. Trimming shortened V by 3 bases and J by 0 bases, and 7 bases separated the two germline ends. CDR3 loop: CASSLDTSTDTQYF. CDR3 in DNA: TGTGCCAGCAGCTTGGACACAAGCACAGATACGCAGTATTTT.

The chain has TRBV3-1 (or the pseudogene TRBV3-2) and TRBJ2-5; D may be TRBD2 (5 bases). Trimming pared 0 bases from V and 5 bases from J, leaving 13 bases between. The CDR3 totals 15 residues. Germline V CDR1 and CDR2: LGHDT, YNNKEL (reference sequence). The CDR3 sequence: CASSQDPTGGETQYF. The CDR3 nucleotides read TGTGCCAGCAGCCAAGATCCGACCGGCGGGGAGACCCAGTACTTC.

The CDR3: CASRARTGSSYNEQFF. The CDR3 DNA follows: TGTGCCAGCAGGGCAAGGACGGGGAGCTCCTACAATGAGCAGTTCTTC. The chain carries TRBV2 and TRBJ2-1, with D maybe TRBD2 (5 bases). The CDR3 sequence is 16 residues long. V was clipped by 6 bases and J by 0 bases, with 15 bases between them. Germline lookup yields CDR1 SNHLY and CDR2 FYNNEI.

The chain employs TRBV2 and TRBJ2-5; TRBD2 aligns across 9 bases. With V trimmed by 1 base and J by 2 bases, 8 bases remained unmatched. The CDR3 is 17 amino acids. Looked up from germline, CDR1 is SNHLY and CDR2 is FYNNEI. CDR3 in amino acids: CASSEDGVAGDQETQYF. DNA of the CDR3: TGTGCCAGCAGTGAAGATGGTGTAGCGGGGGATCAAGAGACCCAGTACTTC.

The V gene is TRBV24-1, the J gene TRBJ2-2, with 7 bases identical to TRBD2. J was trimmed by 6 bases and V by 8 bases; bases with no gene match: 8. Germline V lookup: CDR1 KGHDR, CDR2 SFDVKD. The CDR3 is made up of 14 amino acids. This chain's CDR3 is CATMGGENSGELFF. The CDR3 DNA reads TGTGCCACCATGGGGGGGGAAAATTCCGGGGAGCTGTTTTTT.

The chain couples TRBV18 to TRBJ2-5; maybe TRBD1 (6 bases). Trimming left V 4 bases short and J 1 base short, with 7 bases between. In germline, CDR1 is KGHSH, CDR2 LQKENI. This CDR3 region has 13 residues. The CDR3 sequence: CASSHRVQETQYF. In DNA, the CDR3 is TGTGCCAGCTCACACAGGGTCCAAGAGACCCAGTACTTC.

The chain is built from TRBV7-2 and TRBJ2-7; 10 positions match TRBD2. V lost 1 base and J lost 4; bases outside the gene matches: 7. The germline V gene encodes CDR1 SGHTA and CDR2 FQGNSA. CDR3 size: 16 residues. This chain's CDR3 is CASSLGRAGGPYEQYV. The CDR3 DNA reads as TGTGCCAGCAGCTTAGGGAGAGCGGGGGGGCCGTACGAGCAGTACGTC.

The V gene is TRBV7-2, the J gene TRBJ2-5; 10 bases fit TRBD1. V shed 5 bases and J 3 bases; nucleotides not matched to a gene: 3. Looked up from germline, CDR1 is SGHTA and CDR2 is FQGNSA. This CDR3 contains 14 residues. The CDR3 is CASSATGGKETQYF. The CDR3 DNA sequence: TGTGCCAGCAGCGCGACAGGGGGCAAAGAGACCCAGTACTTC.

J is TRBJ2-1 and V is TRBV5-5; no clear D gene. V lost 0 bases and J 6 bases, leaving 13 bases between the germline ends. Looked up from germline, CDR1 is SGHKS and CDR2 is YYEKEE (reference sequence). This CDR3 has 15 amino acids. DNA of the CDR3: TGTGCCAGCAGCTTGGAGAGAAATACGTTCAATGAGCAGTTCTTC. This sequence encodes CASSLERNTFNEQFF.

The rearrangement joins TRBV5-6 to TRBJ2-7; no firm D call. Between the trimmed V and J ends, which lost 3 bases and 9 bases, there was a span of 16 bases. The CDR3 runs 13 residues. Germline CDR1 is SGHDT and CDR2 is YYEEEE. Written as DNA, the CDR3 is TGTGCCAGCAGCTCCGGACGGACGTCCGGGCAGTACGTC. Protein: CASSSGRTSGQYV.

V gene TRBV13 combines with J gene TRBJ2-7; D is undetermined. Trimming shortened V by 5 bases and J by 2 bases, and 13 bases separated the two germline ends. Germline CDR1 is PRHDT and CDR2 is FYEKMQ (reference sequence). The CDR3 has 14 residues. The CDR3 sequence is CASSRRGSTYEQYF. Here the CDR3 DNA reads TGTGCCAGCAGCCGAAGAGGCAGTACCTACGAGCAGTACTTC.

The rearrangement joins TRBV24-1 to TRBJ1-5; D ambiguous. V shed 6 bases and J shed 0 bases, with 14 bases lying between them. CDR3 length: 16 residues. CDR1 and CDR2 (germline): KGHDR, SFDVKD. This CDR3 reads CATSLGGSYSNQPQHF. The CDR3 DNA reads TGTGCCACCAGTTTGGGCGGAAGTTATAGCAATCAGCCCCAGCATTTT.

This clone was counted a single time. This chain uses TRBV12-3 or TRBV12-4 with TRBJ1-2; tentatively, D is TRBD1 (6 bases). The CDR3 consists of 13 residues. The V gene lost 6 bases and the J gene lost 7 bases, with 15 bases spanning the gap. The CDR3 region has the DNA TGTGCCAGCAGACGAGCAGGGGTGAGTGGCTACACCTTC. Its protein product is CASRRAGVSGYTF.

V gene TRBV23-1 combines with J gene TRBJ1-4, with D perhaps TRBD1 (6 bases). TRBV23-1 is an ORF; its function is uncertain. The V and J ends lost 0 bases and 9 bases respectively, with 8 bases between them. CDR3 length equals 13 residues. DNA of the CDR3: TGCGCCAGCAGTCAATCGGGGGGGCAAAAACTGTTTTTT. This codes for CASSQSGGQKLFF.

The chain uses TRBV27 and TRBJ2-6; no reliable D call. The CDR3 runs 14 residues. Deletions cut 3 bases from V and 0 bases from J, with 3 bases between. Germline CDR1 and CDR2: MNHEY and SMNVEV (reference sequence). CDR3 region: CASSFSSGANVLTF. In DNA, the CDR3 is TGTGCCAGCAGTTTTAGCTCTGGGGCCAACGTCCTGACTTTC.

The chain links TRBV21-1 to TRBJ1-2; no check of the table's D call, TRBD1, against the DNA was made. TRBV21-1 is an annotated pseudogene. The CDR3 spans 17 residues. The chain's CDR3 is CASSKCRDRQGFWGYTF. For the CDR3, the DNA is TGTGCCAGCAGCAAATGCCGGGACAGACAGGGGTTTTGGGGCTACACCTTC.

This clone appeared once. This chain connects TRBV15 to TRBJ1-2; possible D gene TRBD1, 6 bases. Trimming cost V 0 bases and J 7 bases, with 12 bases left between them. The CDR3 sequence is 14 residues long. The germline gives CDR1 LNHNV, CDR2 YYDKDF (reference sequence). The CDR3 here is CATSRDLQGSGYTF. CDR3 in DNA: TGTGCCACCAGCAGAGACTTGCAGGGGTCTGGCTACACCTTC.

A note on this clone: An end of the junction does not agree with germline; a read error may underlie this. This chain joins TRBV6-1 and TRBJ2-3, with a possible D match to TRBD1 (5 bases). Germline V gives CDR1 MNHNS, CDR2 SASEGT. This CDR3 region has 15 residues. CDR3 residues: CASREGQGSTDTQYF. The CDR3 bases are TGTGCCAGCAGGGAAGGTCAGGGAAGCACAGATACGCAGTATTTT.

This chain uses TRBV2 with TRBJ1-1; D is undetermined. The V and J ends lost 1 base and 1 base respectively, with 10 bases between them. There are 15 residues in the CDR3. Germline assignment: CDR1 SNHLY and CDR2 FYNNEI. CDR3 loop: CASSEVLGTNTEAFF. For the CDR3, the DNA is TGTGCCAGCAGTGAAGTACTGGGAACGAACACTGAAGCTTTCTTT.

The chain employs TRBV6-9 and TRBJ1-2; no clear D gene. The germline gives CDR1 MNHGY, CDR2 SVAAGI. Trimming pared 8 bases from V and 8 bases from J, leaving 24 bases between. The CDR3 length is 15 residues. The CDR3 sequence: CASGLWVPDLCGYTF. In nucleotides, the CDR3 is TGTGCCAGCGGCCTCTGGGTACCTGACCTATGCGGCTACACCTTC.

This chain connects TRBV7-8 to TRBJ1-1, with D tentatively TRBD1 (6 bases). Germline loops: CDR1 SGHVS, CDR2 FQNEAQ. This CDR3 comprises 16 residues. The V end lost 5 bases, the J end lost 0 bases, and 16 bases lay between the germline ends. For the CDR3, the DNA is TGTGCCAGCAGCCTCAGGGGCGGGGGTATGAACACTGAAGCTTTCTTT. Protein sequence: CASSLRGGGMNTEAFF. Full variable domain (remainder filled in from reference TRBV7-8 and TRBJ1-1): GAGVSQSPRYKVAKRGQDVALRCDPISGHVSLFWYQQALGQGPEFLTYFQNEAQLDKSGLPSDRFFAERPEGSVSTLKIQRTQQEDSAVYLCASSLRGGGMNTEAFFGQGTRLTVV.

This clone was counted a single time. The V gene is TRBV27, the J gene TRBJ2-3, with D tentatively TRBD2 (6 bases). Germline V gene sequence: CDR1 MNHEY, CDR2 SMNVEV (reference sequence). V shed 5 bases and J shed 5 bases, with 11 bases lying between them. This CDR3 comprises 13 residues. The CDR3 bases are TGTGCCAGCAGTCCGACCGGGAGAGATACGCAGTATTTT. It specifies CASSPTGRDTQYF.

This chain joins TRBV19 and TRBJ1-1; 8 nucleotides line up with TRBD1. CDR1 is LNHDA, CDR2 SQIVND, per germline (reference sequence). The CDR3 contains 14 residues. Trimming removed 2 bases from V and 4 bases from J; junction bases left unmatched: 3. The CDR3 loop is CASSITGGTTEAFF. CDR3 nucleotide sequence: TGTGCCAGTAGTATAACAGGGGGGACCACTGAAGCTTTCTTT.

The chain employs TRBV9 and TRBJ2-3; the D gene is possibly TRBD2 (6 bases). The ends were cut back, 4 bases at V and 8 bases at J, with 26 bases in the middle. CDR3 length equals 17 residues. The germline CDR1 and CDR2 sequences are SGDLS and YYNGEE. CDR3 nucleotides: TGTGCCAGCAGCTCCCAGGGAACCGGGACTCCTCGTATTACGCAGTATTTT. As protein: CASSSQGTGTPRITQYF.

Here the CDR3 reads CATSRPPILGGAIYQETQYF. The CDR3 region has the DNA TGTGCCACCAGCAGACCGCCTATACTAGGGGGGGCGATCTACCAAGAGACCCAGTACTTC. The chain has TRBV15 and TRBJ2-5; TRBD2 might be the D (7 bases). The CDR3 has 20 amino acids. With 2 bases removed from V and 0 bases from J, the gap between germline ends came to 25 bases. Germline assignment: CDR1 LNHNV and CDR2 YYDKDF (reference sequence).

This chain joins TRBV3-1 (or the pseudogene TRBV3-2) and TRBJ1-1, with D maybe TRBD1 (6 bases). Deletions cut 0 bases from V and 0 bases from J, with 11 bases between. Germline V gene data show CDR1 as LGHDT and CDR2 as YNNKEL (reference sequence). This CDR3 is 16 amino acids long. Here the CDR3 reads CASSQETGLMNTEAFF. CDR3 nucleotide sequence: TGTGCCAGCAGCCAAGAGACAGGACTCATGAACACTGAAGCTTTCTTT.

The rearrangement uses TRBV5-1 and TRBJ1-1, with 8 nucleotides matching TRBD1. V gave up 1 base and J gave up 7 bases; unmatched junction bases: 12. CDR1 SGHRS and CDR2 YFSETQ come from the germline V gene. This CDR3 region has 16 residues. Here the CDR3 reads CASSLSGWGQDLEAFF. In nucleotides, the CDR3 is TGCGCCAGCAGCTTGTCGGGTTGGGGACAGGACCTTGAAGCTTTCTTT.

This clone has more than one count but fewer than ten. The chain uses TRBV18 and TRBJ1-2; D gene unclear. The CDR3 is 16 amino acids. The germline V gene has CDR1 KGHSH and CDR2 LQKENI. V was cut by 1 base and J by 0 bases, with 12 bases left in between. The CDR3 spells CASSPRPNSSNYGYTF. The CDR3 DNA reads as TGTGCCAGCTCACCACGGCCCAACAGCTCTAACTATGGCTACACCTTC.